The 16 T cell receptor beta chains in this list originate from one sample, sequenced in a study of cytomegalovirus exposure and HLA in healthy donors. Vbeta (60) and Jbeta (13) primers were used in the PCR. Sequencing used immunoSEQ multiplex PCR; TCRdb keeps in-frame clones, though not all of them. Altogether about 150,000 clones are present, about 85% being singletons, with the ten largest covering 1%. The sequenced sample was PBMCs. The source is a boy aged 2-15 years in good health and CMV-seronegative.

The chain employs TRBV28 and TRBJ2-5; possible D gene TRBD1, 5 bases. The CDR3 spans 13 residues. Germline values: CDR1 MDHEN, CDR2 SYDVKM. The V end lost 1 base, the J end lost 3 bases, and 6 bases lay between the germline ends. The CDR3 spells CASSLLQEETQYF. The CDR3 nucleotides read TGTGCCAGCAGTTTATTACAGGAAGAGACCCAGTACTTC.

Turning to this clone: The same CDR3 can be traced to other DNA sequences in this sample. The chain couples TRBV27 to TRBJ1-2; 8 nucleotides agree with TRBD1. The CDR3 consists of 13 residues. CDR1 is MNHEY and CDR2 is SMNVEV in the germline V gene (reference sequence). Trimming removed 5 bases from V and 4 bases from J; junction bases left unmatched: 3. DNA of the CDR3: TGTGCCAGCAGTACCGGACAGGGCTATGGCTACACCTTC. Protein: CASSTGQGYGYTF.

The chain carries TRBV19 and TRBJ1-5; D perhaps matches TRBD1 (6 bases). The CDR3 sequence is 15 residues long. The germline gives CDR1 LNHDA, CDR2 SQIVND (reference sequence). V was clipped by 8 bases and J by 1 base, with 15 bases between them. DNA of the CDR3: TGTGCCAGTGACGCGCAGGGGATGAGCAATCAGCCCCAGCATTTT. As protein: CASDAQGMSNQPQHF.

The chain uses TRBV19 and TRBJ2-4; D might be TRBD1 (6 bases). Germline assignment: CDR1 LNHDA and CDR2 SQIVND (reference sequence). The ends were cut back, 7 bases at V and 0 bases at J, with 22 bases in the middle. CDR3 length: 18 residues. This CDR3 is CASTEQGRIDLAKNIQYF. DNA of the CDR3: TGTGCCAGTACCGAACAGGGCCGGATTGATCTAGCCAAAAACATTCAGTACTTC. Full variable domain (missing parts from reference TRBV19 and TRBJ2-4): DGGITQSPKYLFRKEGQNVTLSCEQNLNHDAMYWYRQDPGQGLRLIYYSQIVNDFQKGDIAEGYSVSREKKESFPLTVTSAQKNPTAFYLCASTEQGRIDLAKNIQYFGAGTRLSVL.

The rearrangement uses TRBV5-1 and TRBJ2-3, with 11 bases fitting TRBD2. The CDR3 is made up of 19 amino acids. Trimming took 2 bases from V and 4 from J; bases not matched to a gene: 15. Germline V gives CDR1 SGHRS, CDR2 YFSETQ. The CDR3 DNA reads TGCGCCAGCAGCTTACGTCCAACTAGCGGGAGTATCGCCTCAGATACGCAGTATTTT. Encoded protein: CASSLRPTSGSIASDTQYF.

This sequence joins TRBV19 and TRBJ1-2; 7 bases map to TRBD1. There are 12 residues in the CDR3. V lost 10 bases to trimming and J lost 4 bases; unmatched junction nucleotides: 6. CDR1 and CDR2 (germline): LNHDA, SQIVND (reference sequence). The CDR3 reads CATRQGTYGYTF. DNA of the CDR3: TGTGCCACCAGACAGGGAACCTATGGCTACACCTTC.

The V and J genes are TRBV6-1 and TRBJ1-5; D remains ambiguous. The V end was cut by 2 bases, the J end by 10 bases, with 3 bases between. This CDR3 has 10 amino acids. From germline, CDR1 is MNHNS and CDR2 SASEGT. DNA of the CDR3: TGTGCCAGCAGTGAACATCCCCAGCATTTT. Translating it yields CASSEHPQHF.

The V and J genes are TRBV28 and TRBJ2-1; D gene unclear. The CDR3 is 11 amino acids. The germline gives CDR1 MDHEN, CDR2 SYDVKM. V was trimmed by 5 bases and J by 12 bases, leaving 11 bases between them. CDR3 residues: CASSRRSWQFF. In DNA, the CDR3 is TGTGCCAGCAGTAGAAGGAGTTGGCAGTTCTTC.

This clone was found once. V usage is TRBV30 and J usage is TRBJ1-2; TRBD1 agrees at 7 bases. Germline-derived CDR1 and CDR2 are GTSNPN and SVGIG (reference sequence). CDR3 length equals 13 residues. J gave up 6 bases and V 3 bases, and 7 bases lay outside the gene matches. CDR3 sequence (DNA): TGTGCCTGGAGCCACGGGACAGTAAATGGCTACACCTTC. Its translation: CAWSHGTVNGYTF. Variable domain in full (rest from reference TRBV30 and TRBJ1-2): SQTIHQWPATLVQPVGSPLSLECTVEGTSNPNLYWYRQAAGRGLQLLFYSVGIGQISSEVPQNLSASRPQDRQFILSSKKLLLSDSGFYLCAWSHGTVNGYTFGSGTRLTVV.

The chain employs TRBV30 and TRBJ2-3, with no clear D. Germline assignment: CDR1 GTSNPN and CDR2 SVGIG (reference sequence). Trimming removed 1 base at V and 2 bases at J, with 10 bases between. This CDR3 spans 14 amino acids. The CDR3 nucleotides read TGTGCCTGGAGTGAGGCGGATTCCACAGATACGCAGTATTTT. The encoded protein is CAWSEADSTDTQYF.

The chain combines TRBV5-1 with TRBJ1-1; 7 bases are shared with TRBD1. V dropped 0 bases and J dropped 1; count of bases not matched to a gene: 12. The length of the CDR3 is 18 residues. CDR1 is SGHRS and CDR2 is YFSETQ in the germline V gene. For the CDR3, the DNA is TGCGCCAGCAGCTTGGTGGCAGGGGGTGTAAAAGGGAACACTGAAGCTTTCTTT. The encoded protein is CASSLVAGGVKGNTEAFF.

This clone was counted between two and nine times. This chain joins TRBV15 and TRBJ2-2, with D uncertain. The CDR3 extends over 14 amino acids. V was cut by 0 bases and J by 2 bases, with 4 bases left in between. Germline CDR1 LNHNV, CDR2 YYDKDF (reference sequence). CDR3 in DNA: TGTGCCACCAGCAGAGATCTTAACACCGGGGAGCTGTTTTTT. This codes for CATSRDLNTGELFF.

The chain has TRBV16 and TRBJ1-1, with D possibly matching TRBD1 (6 bases). Germline CDR1 reads KGHSY; CDR2 reads FQNENV. The length of the CDR3 is 13 residues. V was shortened by 2 bases and J by 5 bases, with 9 bases between the two germline ends. The CDR3 spells CASSQLQGTEAFF. The CDR3 region has the DNA TGTGCCAGCAGCCAACTACAGGGTACTGAAGCTTTCTTT. The whole variable domain, remainder taken from reference TRBV16 and TRBJ1-1, is GEEVAQTPKHLVRGEGQKAKLYCAPIKGHSYVFWYQQVLKNEFKFLISFQNENVFDETGMPKERFSAKCLPNSPCSLEIQATKLEDSAVYFCASSQLQGTEAFFGQGTRLTVV.

V usage is TRBV10-2 and J usage is TRBJ2-3; TRBD1 might be the D (6 bases). V lost 0 bases and J lost 14, with 21 bases in between. CDR3 length: 15 residues. Germline V gives CDR1 WSHSY, CDR2 SAAADI. The CDR3 nucleotides read TGCGCCAGCAGTGAGTCGATCAATATACAGGGCCGGCGGTATTTT. Protein product: CASSESINIQGRRYF.

CDR3: CASSSLTGVYGYTF. In nucleotides, the CDR3 is TGTGCCAGCAGCTCACTCACAGGGGTTTATGGCTACACCTTC. The chain couples TRBV7-2 to TRBJ1-2, with 7 positions matching TRBD1. J lost 5 bases, V lost 4 bases, and 7 bases had no gene match. The germline gives CDR1 SGHTA, CDR2 FQGNSA. The CDR3 consists of 14 residues.

A word on this clone: A junction boundary mismatches the germline segment, possibly from a read error. The genes are TRBV19 and TRBJ1-6; a weak D match, TRBD1 (6 bases). The V gene's germline CDR1 is LNHDA and CDR2 SQIVND (reference sequence). The CDR3 is 16 amino acids. In DNA, the CDR3 is TGTGCCAGTAGTCCAGGACAGAGCTCCTATAATTCACTCCTCCACTTT. Its protein product is CASSPGQSSYNSLLHF.